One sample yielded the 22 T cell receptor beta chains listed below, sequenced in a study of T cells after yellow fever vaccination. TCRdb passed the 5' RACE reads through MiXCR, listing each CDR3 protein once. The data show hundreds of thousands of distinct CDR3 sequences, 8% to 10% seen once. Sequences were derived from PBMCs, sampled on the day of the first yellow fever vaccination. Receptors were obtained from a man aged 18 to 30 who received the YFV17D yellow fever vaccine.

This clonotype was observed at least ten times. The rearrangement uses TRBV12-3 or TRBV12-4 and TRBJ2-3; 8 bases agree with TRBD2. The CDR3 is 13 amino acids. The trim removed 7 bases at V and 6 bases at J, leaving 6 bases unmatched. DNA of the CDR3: TGTGCCAGCACTATAGGCGGGGGGGATACGCAGTATTTT. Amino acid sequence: CASTIGGGDTQYF.

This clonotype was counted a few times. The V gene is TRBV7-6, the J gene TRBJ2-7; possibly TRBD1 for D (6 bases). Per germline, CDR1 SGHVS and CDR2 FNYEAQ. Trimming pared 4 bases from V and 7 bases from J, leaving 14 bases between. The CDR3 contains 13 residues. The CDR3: CASSYVQGSEQYV. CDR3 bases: TGTGCCAGCAGCTACGTACAGGGCTCGGAGCAGTACGTC.

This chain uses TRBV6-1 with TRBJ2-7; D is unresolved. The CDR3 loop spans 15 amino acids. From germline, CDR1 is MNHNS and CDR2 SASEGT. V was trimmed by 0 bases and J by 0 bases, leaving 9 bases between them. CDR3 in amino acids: CASSEAGSHSYEQYV. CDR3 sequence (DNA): TGTGCCAGCAGTGAAGCGGGCAGTCACTCCTACGAGCAGTACGTC.

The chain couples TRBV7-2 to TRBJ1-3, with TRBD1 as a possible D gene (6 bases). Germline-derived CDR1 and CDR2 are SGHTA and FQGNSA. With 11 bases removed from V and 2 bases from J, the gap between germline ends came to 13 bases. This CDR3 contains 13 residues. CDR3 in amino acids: CASRQAAGNTIYF. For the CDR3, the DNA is TGTGCCTCCCGACAGGCAGCTGGAAACACCATATATTTT.

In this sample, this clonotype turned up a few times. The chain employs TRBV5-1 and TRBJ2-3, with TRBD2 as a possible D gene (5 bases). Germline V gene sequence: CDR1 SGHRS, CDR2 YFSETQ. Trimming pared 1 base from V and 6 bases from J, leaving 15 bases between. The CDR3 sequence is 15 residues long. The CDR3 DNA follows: TGCGCCAGCAGCTTGTTCGGGGAAAGAGGGGATACGCAGTATTTT. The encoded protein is CASSLFGERGDTQYF.

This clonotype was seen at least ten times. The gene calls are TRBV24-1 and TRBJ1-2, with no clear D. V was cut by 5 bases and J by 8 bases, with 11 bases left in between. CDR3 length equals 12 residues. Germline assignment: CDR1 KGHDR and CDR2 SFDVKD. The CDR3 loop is CATSGLPGGYTF. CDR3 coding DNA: TGTGCCACCAGTGGCCTTCCGGGAGGCTACACCTTC.

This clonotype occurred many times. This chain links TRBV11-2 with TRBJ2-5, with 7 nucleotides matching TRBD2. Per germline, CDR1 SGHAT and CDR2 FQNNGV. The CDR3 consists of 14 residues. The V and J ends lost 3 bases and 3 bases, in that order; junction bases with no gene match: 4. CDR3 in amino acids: CASSFSSGEETQYF. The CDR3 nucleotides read TGTGCCAGCAGCTTCTCTAGCGGAGAAGAGACCCAGTACTTC.

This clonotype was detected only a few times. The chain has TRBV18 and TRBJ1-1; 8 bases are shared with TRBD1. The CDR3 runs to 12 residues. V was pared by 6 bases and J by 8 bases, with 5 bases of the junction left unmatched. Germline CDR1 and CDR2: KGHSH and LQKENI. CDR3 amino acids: CASSVWTGEAFF. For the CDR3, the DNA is TGTGCCAGCTCGGTTTGGACAGGGGAAGCTTTCTTT.

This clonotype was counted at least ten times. The CDR3: CASSLASDTQYF. Written as DNA, the CDR3 is TGTGCCAGCAGCTTAGCGTCAGATACGCAGTATTTT. This rearrangement joins TRBV7-2 to TRBJ2-3; D ambiguous. From germline, CDR1 is SGHTA and CDR2 FQGNSA. Trimming cost V 0 bases and J 4 bases, with 2 bases left between them. CDR3 size: 12 residues.

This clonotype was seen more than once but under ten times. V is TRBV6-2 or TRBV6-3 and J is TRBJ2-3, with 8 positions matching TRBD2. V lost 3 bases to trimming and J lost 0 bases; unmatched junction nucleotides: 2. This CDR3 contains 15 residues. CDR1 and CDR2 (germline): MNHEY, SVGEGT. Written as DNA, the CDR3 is TGTGCCAGCAGTTATTTAGCGGGGAGCACAGATACGCAGTATTTT. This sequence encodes CASSYLAGSTDTQYF.

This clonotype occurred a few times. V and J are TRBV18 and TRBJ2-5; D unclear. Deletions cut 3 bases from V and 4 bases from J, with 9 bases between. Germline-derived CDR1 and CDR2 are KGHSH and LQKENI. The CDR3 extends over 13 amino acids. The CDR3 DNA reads TGTGCCAGCTCACCCACCGACGCAGAGACCCAGTACTTC. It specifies CASSPTDAETQYF.

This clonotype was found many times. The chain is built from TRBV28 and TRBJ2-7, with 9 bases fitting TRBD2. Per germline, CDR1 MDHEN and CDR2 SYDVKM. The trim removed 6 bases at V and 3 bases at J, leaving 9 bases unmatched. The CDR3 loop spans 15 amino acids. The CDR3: CASRKRRTSDYEQYV. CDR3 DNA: TGTGCCAGCAGAAAACGACGGACTAGCGACTACGAGCAGTACGTC.

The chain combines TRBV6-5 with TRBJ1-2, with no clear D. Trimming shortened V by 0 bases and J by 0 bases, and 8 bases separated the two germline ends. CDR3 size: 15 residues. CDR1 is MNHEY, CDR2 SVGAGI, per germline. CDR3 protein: CASSYSAATNYGYTF. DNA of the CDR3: TGTGCCAGCAGTTACTCCGCAGCTACTAACTATGGCTACACCTTC.

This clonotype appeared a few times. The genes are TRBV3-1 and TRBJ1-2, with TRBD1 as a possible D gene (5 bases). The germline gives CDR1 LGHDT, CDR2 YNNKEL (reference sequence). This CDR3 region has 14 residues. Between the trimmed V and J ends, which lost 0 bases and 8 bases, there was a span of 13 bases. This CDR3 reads CASSQEAGRGGYTF. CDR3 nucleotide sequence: TGTGCCAGCAGCCAAGAAGCGGGGCGGGGCGGCTACACCTTC.

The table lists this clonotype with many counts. The CDR3 loop is CASSLPQRGGTDTQYF. The CDR3 region has the DNA TGTGCCAGCAGTTTACCACAGCGGGGGGGCACAGATACGCAGTATTTT. The chain couples TRBV12-3 or TRBV12-4 to TRBJ2-3, with 9 bases aligning to TRBD2. With 2 bases clipped from V and 1 base from J, the junction kept 4 bases outside the gene matches. This CDR3 comprises 16 residues.

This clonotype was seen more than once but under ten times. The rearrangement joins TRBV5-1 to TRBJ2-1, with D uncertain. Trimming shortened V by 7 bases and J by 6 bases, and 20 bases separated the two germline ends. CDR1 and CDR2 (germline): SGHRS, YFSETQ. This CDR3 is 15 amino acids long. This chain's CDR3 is CASRRRALNGNEQFF. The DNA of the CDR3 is TGCGCCAGCCGGCGCCGGGCTCTAAACGGCAATGAGCAGTTCTTC.

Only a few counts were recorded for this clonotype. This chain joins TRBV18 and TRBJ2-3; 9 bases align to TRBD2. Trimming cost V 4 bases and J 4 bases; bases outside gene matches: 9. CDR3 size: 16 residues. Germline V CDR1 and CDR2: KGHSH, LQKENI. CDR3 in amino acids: CASSHTGTSPPDTQYF. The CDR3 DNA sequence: TGTGCCAGCTCACACACCGGGACTAGCCCCCCAGATACGCAGTATTTT.

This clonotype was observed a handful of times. CDR3 in amino acids: CASSSPLESEQYF. CDR3 DNA: TGCGCCAGCAGCTCCCCTCTTGAGTCCGAGCAGTACTTC. The V call is TRBV5-1, the J call TRBJ2-7; D unclear. The CDR3 spans 13 residues. The V and J ends lost 3 bases and 6 bases respectively, with 13 bases between them. Germline lookup yields CDR1 SGHRS and CDR2 YFSETQ.

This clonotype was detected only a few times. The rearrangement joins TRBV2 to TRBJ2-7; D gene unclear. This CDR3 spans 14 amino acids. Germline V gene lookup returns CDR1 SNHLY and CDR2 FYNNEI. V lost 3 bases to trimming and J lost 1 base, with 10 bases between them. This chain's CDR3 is CASSDPRVSYEQYV. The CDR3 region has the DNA TGTGCCAGCAGTGACCCCCGGGTATCCTACGAGCAGTACGTC.

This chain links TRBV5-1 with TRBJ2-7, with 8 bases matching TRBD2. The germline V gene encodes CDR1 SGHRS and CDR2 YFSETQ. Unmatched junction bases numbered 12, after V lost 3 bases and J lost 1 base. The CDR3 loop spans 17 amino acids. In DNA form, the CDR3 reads TGCGCCAGCAGCTCCGGATGGGGCGGGGGGCCTTCCTACGAGCAGTACTTC. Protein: CASSSGWGGGPSYEQYF.

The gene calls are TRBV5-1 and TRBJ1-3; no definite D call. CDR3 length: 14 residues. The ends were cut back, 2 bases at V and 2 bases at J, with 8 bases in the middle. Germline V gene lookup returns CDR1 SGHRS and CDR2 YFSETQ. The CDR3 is CASSFDGPGNTIYF. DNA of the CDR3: TGCGCCAGCAGCTTCGACGGTCCTGGAAACACCATATATTTT.

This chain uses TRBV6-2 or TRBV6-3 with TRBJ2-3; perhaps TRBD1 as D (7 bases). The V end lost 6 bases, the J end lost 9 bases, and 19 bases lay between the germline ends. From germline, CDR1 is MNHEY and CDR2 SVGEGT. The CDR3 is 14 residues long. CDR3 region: CASSRTGQEGTQYF. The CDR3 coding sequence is TGTGCCAGCAGCCGAACCGGACAGGAGGGGACGCAGTATTTT.